Listed below are T cell receptor beta chains from one sample, sequenced in a study of PD-L1 blockade in urothelial cancer. The repertoire was sequenced with immunoSEQ multiplex PCR; TCRdb's copy has only in-frame clones and lacks some. The sample has under 130,000 clones, around 85% seen once; the top ten hold 2% to 3%. The sequencing used PBMCs, collected around atezolizumab (anti-PD-L1) treatment. These receptors were taken from a man over 45 with urothelial cancer. Both conserved end residues are part of each CDR3. Fields, in order: J gene, clone size, V gene, D gene, CDR3 DNA, CDR3 protein. The D gene is left open where the match is weak. Not all rows give a size; the values are once, few, many and, for expanded clones, a class.

j_gene: TRBJ1-1; abundance: NA; v_gene: TRBV5-1; d_gene: NA; CDR3nt: TGCGCCAGCAGCTTGGGGAGGAACACTGAAGCTTTCTTT; CDR3aa: CASSLGRNTEAFF
j_gene: TRBJ2-3; abundance: NA; v_gene: TRBV11-3; d_gene: TRBD2; CDR3nt: TGTGCCAGCAGCTACTCCGGGACTAGCGGGAGGGGGCGAACAGATACGCAGTATTTT; CDR3aa: CASSYSGTSGRGRTDTQYF
j_gene: TRBJ2-7; abundance: NA; v_gene: TRBV2; d_gene: NA; CDR3nt: TGTGCCAGCGGCACAGGGAACTCCTACGAGCAGTACTTC; CDR3aa: CASGTGNSYEQYF
j_gene: TRBJ1-5; abundance: NA; v_gene: TRBV18; d_gene: TRBD1; CDR3nt: TGTGCCAGCTCACCCACACCCGGACAGGGAAGGTACAATCAGCCCCAGCATTTT; CDR3aa: CASSPTPGQGRYNQPQHF
j_gene: TRBJ2-2; abundance: NA; v_gene: TRBV5-1; d_gene: TRBD2; CDR3nt: TGCGCCAGCAGCTTGGTGACTAGCGGGAGGCCCTTGAACACCGGGGAGCTGTTTTTT; CDR3aa: CASSLVTSGRPLNTGELFF
j_gene: TRBJ1-5; abundance: NA; v_gene: TRBV7-9; d_gene: NA; CDR3nt: TGTGCCAGCAGCGGGAGAGGCAGCAATCAGCCCCAGCATTTT; CDR3aa: CASSGRGSNQPQHF
j_gene: TRBJ2-3; abundance: NA; v_gene: TRBV7-3; d_gene: NA; CDR3nt: TGTGCCAGCAGCTTAACGGGTTCCACCGGGGATACGCAGTATTTT; CDR3aa: CASSLTGSTGDTQYF
j_gene: TRBJ1-2; abundance: NA; v_gene: TRBV6-1; d_gene: TRBD1; CDR3nt: TGTGCCAGCAGTCTGACAGGGTCTGTTGGCTACACCTTC; CDR3aa: CASSLTGSVGYTF
j_gene: TRBJ1-6; abundance: NA; v_gene: TRBV5-8; d_gene: NA; CDR3nt: TGTGCCAGCAGCTTGGGGCGGGGGTCCCCCCTCCACTTT; CDR3aa: CASSLGRGSPLHF
j_gene: TRBJ2-5; abundance: NA; v_gene: TRBV7-7; d_gene: NA; CDR3nt: TGTGCTAGCAGCTTAGCTGGGGAGTCGACCCAGTACTTC; CDR3aa: CASSLAGESTQYF
j_gene: TRBJ1-2; abundance: NA; v_gene: TRBV19; d_gene: NA; CDR3nt: TGTGCCAGTAGTATGCGGGTAGGGAATAGAGGAGACTATGGCTACACCTTC; CDR3aa: CASSMRVGNRGDYGYTF
j_gene: TRBJ2-2; abundance: NA; v_gene: TRBV29-1; d_gene: NA; CDR3nt: TGCAGCGCGGGACATCCGAACACCGGGGAGCTGTTTTTT; CDR3aa: CSAGHPNTGELFF
j_gene: TRBJ2-7; abundance: once; v_gene: TRBV7-3; d_gene: NA; CDR3nt: TGTGCCAGCAGCTTGGGCAGGGCCTACGAGCAGTACTTC; CDR3aa: CASSLGRAYEQYF
j_gene: TRBJ1-5; abundance: few; v_gene: TRBV6-1; d_gene: NA; CDR3nt: TGTGCCAGCAGTGGACAGGCTAATCAGCCCCAGCATTTT; CDR3aa: CASSGQANQPQHF
j_gene: TRBJ2-3; abundance: NA; v_gene: TRBV4-1; d_gene: TRBD2; CDR3nt: TGCGCCAGCAGCCAAGCTCTCCTAGCGGAGTGGGCAGATACGCAGTATTTT; CDR3aa: CASSQALLAEWADTQYF